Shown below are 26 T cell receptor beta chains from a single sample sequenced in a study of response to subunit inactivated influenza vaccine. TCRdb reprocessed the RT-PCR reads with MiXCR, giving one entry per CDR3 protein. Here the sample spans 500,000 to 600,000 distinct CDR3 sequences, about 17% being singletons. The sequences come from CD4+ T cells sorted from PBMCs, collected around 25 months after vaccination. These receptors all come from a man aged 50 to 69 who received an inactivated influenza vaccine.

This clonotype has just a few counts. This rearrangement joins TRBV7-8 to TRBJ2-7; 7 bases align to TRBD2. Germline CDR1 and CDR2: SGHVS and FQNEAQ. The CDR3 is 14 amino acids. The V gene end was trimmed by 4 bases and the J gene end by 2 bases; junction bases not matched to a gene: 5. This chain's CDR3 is CASSYHGGAYEQYF. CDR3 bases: TGTGCCAGCAGCTACCATGGGGGGGCCTACGAGCAGTACTTC.

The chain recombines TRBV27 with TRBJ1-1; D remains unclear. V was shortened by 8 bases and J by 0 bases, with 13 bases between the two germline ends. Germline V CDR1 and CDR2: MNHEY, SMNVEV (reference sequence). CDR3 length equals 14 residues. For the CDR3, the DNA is TGTGCCAGCGCGAGGGCAGACATGAACACTGAAGCTTTCTTT. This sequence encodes CASARADMNTEAFF.

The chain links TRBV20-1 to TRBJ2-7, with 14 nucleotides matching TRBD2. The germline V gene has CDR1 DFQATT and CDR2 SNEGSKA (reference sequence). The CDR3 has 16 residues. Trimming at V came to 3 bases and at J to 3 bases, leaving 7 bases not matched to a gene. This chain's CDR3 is CSARDGLAGGHYEQYF. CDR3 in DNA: TGCAGTGCTAGGGACGGACTAGCGGGAGGACACTACGAGCAGTACTTC.

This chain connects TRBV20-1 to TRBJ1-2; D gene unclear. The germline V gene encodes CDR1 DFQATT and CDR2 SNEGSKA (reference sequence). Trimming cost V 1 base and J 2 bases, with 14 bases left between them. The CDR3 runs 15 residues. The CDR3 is CSARGYGERNYGYTF. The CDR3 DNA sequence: TGCAGTGCTAGAGGTTACGGGGAGAGGAACTATGGCTACACCTTC.

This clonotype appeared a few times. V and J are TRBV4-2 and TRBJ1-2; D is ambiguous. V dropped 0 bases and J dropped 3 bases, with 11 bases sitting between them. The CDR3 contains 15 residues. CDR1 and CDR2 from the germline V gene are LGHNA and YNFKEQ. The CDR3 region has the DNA TGTGCCAGCAGCCAAGATTCTCACAGCGACTATGGCTACACCTTC. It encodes CASSQDSHSDYGYTF.

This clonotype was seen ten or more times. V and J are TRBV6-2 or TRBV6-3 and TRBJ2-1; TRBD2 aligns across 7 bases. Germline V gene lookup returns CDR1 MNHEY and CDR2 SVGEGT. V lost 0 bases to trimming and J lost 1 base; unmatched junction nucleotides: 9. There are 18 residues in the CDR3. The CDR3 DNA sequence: TGTGCCAGCAGTTACTCTCCTAAAGCGGGGCGATCCTACAATGAGCAGTTCTTC. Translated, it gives CASSYSPKAGRSYNEQFF.

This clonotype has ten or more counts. The CDR3 reads CASSSRRGTGELFF. As DNA, the CDR3 is TGTGCCAGCAGCTCCCGGCGTGGCACCGGGGAGCTGTTTTTT. The chain couples TRBV4-2 to TRBJ2-2; D ambiguous. V was shortened by 5 bases and J by 4 bases, with 11 bases between the two germline ends. The CDR3 runs 14 residues. Germline values: CDR1 LGHNA, CDR2 YNFKEQ.

CDR3 in DNA: TGTGCCAGCAGCCCGGGGACGGCCGCTAATGAAAAACTGTTTTTT. It encodes CASSPGTAANEKLFF. The chain links TRBV7-8 to TRBJ1-4; tentatively, D is TRBD1 (5 bases). The germline V and J ends were trimmed by 5 bases and 3 bases, with 13 bases remaining between them. The CDR3 length is 15 residues. Looked up from germline, CDR1 is SGHVS and CDR2 is FQNEAQ.

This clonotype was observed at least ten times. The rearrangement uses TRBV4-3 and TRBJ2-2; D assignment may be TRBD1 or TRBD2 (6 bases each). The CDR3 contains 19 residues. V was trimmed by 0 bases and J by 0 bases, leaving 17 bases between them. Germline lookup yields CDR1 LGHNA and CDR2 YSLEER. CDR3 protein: CASSQDKGDWTTNTGELFF. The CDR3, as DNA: TGCGCCAGCAGCCAAGATAAGGGGGACTGGACTACGAACACCGGGGAGCTGTTTTTT.

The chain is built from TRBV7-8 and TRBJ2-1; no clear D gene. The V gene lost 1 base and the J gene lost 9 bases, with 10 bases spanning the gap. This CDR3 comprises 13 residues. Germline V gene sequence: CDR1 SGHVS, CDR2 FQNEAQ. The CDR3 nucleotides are TGTGCCAGCAGCTTAGTCTTTCTTAGTGAGCAGTTCTTC. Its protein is CASSLVFLSEQFF.

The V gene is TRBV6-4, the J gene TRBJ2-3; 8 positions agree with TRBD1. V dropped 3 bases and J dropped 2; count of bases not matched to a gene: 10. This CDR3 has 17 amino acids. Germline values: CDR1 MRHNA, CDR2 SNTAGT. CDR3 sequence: CASSERPRQGNTDTQYF. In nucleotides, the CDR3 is TGTGCCAGCAGTGAACGGCCTAGACAGGGGAACACAGATACGCAGTATTTT.

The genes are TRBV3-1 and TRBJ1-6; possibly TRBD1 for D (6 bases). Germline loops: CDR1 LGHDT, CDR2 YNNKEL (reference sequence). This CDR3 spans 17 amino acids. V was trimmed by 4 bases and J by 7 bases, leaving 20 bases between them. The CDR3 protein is CASSLAGFHRGNSPLHF. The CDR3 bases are TGTGCCAGCAGCCTCGCAGGTTTTCATAGGGGGAATTCACCCCTCCACTTT.

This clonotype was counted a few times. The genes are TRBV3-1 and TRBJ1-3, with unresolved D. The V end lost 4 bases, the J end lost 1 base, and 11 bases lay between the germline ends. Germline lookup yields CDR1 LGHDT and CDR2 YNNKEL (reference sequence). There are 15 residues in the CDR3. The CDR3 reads CASSPSGFSGNTIYF. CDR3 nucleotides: TGTGCCAGCAGCCCTTCCGGATTTTCTGGAAACACCATATATTTT.

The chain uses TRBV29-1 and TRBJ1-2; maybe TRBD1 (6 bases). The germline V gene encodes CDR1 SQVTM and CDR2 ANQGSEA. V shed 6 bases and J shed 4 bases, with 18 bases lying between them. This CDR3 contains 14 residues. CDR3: CSVAPGDLLYGYTF. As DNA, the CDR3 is TGCAGCGTGGCCCCAGGGGATCTCCTCTATGGCTACACCTTC.

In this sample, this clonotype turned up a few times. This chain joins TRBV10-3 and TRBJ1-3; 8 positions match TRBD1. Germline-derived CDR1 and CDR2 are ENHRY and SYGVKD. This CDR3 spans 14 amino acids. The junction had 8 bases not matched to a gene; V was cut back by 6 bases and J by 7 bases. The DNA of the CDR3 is TGTGCCATCAGAGCTGGACAGGGTGGGAACACCATATATTTT. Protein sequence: CAIRAGQGGNTIYF.

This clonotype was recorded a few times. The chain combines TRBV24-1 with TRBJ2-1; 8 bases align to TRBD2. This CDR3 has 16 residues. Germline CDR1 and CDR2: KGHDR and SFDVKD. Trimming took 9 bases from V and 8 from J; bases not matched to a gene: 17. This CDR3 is CATSGQGRTSSHEQFF. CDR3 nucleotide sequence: TGTGCCACCTCTGGCCAAGGGAGGACTAGCTCCCATGAGCAGTTCTTC.

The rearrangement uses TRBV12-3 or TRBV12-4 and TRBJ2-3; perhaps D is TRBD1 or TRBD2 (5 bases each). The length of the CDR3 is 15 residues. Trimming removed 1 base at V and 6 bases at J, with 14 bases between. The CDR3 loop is CASSLERTRRDTQYF. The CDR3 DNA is TGTGCCAGCAGTTTAGAGAGGACACGGAGGGATACGCAGTATTTT.

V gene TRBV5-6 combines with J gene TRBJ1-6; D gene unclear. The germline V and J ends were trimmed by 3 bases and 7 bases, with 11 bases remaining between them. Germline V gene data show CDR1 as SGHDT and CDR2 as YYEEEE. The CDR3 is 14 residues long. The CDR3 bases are TGTGCCAGCAGCTCTCGGACGGAAAATTCACCCCTCCACTTT. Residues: CASSSRTENSPLHF.

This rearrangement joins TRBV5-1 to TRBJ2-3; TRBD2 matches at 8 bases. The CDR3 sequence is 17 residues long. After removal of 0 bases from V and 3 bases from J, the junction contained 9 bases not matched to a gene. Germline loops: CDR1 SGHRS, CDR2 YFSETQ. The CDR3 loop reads CASSLEGRLAGTDTQYF. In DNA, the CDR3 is TGCGCCAGCAGCTTGGAAGGTCGCCTAGCGGGTACAGATACGCAGTATTTT.

Here the CDR3 DNA reads TGTGCCAGCAGCCAGGAACTAGCGGGAGGATTTCATGAGCAGTTCTTC. It is translated as CASSQELAGGFHEQFF. This rearrangement joins TRBV4-2 to TRBJ2-1; 12 bases fit TRBD2. CDR1 is LGHNA, CDR2 YNFKEQ, per germline. CDR3 size: 16 residues. Trimming cost V 3 bases and J 8 bases; bases outside gene matches: 8.

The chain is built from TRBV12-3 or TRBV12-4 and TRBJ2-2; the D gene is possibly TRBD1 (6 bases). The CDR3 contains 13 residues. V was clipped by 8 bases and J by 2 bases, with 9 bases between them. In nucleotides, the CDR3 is TGTGCCAGCTTACAGGGTAACACCGGGGAGCTGTTTTTT. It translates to CASLQGNTGELFF.

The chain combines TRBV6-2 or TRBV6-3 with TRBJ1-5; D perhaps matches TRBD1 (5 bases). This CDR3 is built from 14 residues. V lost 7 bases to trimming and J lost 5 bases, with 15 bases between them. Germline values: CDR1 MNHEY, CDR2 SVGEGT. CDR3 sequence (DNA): TGTGCCAGCACCCAGGGCAGGGCGTATCAGCCCCAGCATTTT. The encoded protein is CASTQGRAYQPQHF.

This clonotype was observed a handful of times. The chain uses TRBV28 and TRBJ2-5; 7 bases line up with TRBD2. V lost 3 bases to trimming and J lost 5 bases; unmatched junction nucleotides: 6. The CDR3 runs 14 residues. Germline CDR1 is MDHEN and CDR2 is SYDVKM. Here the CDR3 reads CASSLPAGRETQYF. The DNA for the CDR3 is TGTGCCAGCAGTTTGCCGGCCGGGAGGGAGACCCAGTACTTC.

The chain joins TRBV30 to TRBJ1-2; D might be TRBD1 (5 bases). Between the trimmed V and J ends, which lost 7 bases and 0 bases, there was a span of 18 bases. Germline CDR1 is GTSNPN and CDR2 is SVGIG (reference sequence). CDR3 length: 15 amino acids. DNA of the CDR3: TGTGCCTCGCACCGTCCGGGGGGAGCTAACTATGGCTACACCTTC. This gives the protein CASHRPGGANYGYTF.

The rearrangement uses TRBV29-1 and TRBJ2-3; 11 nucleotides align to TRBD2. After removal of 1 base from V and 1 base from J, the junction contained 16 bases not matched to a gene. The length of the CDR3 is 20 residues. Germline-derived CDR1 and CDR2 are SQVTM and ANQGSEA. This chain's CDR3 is CSVEGTASGGPWGGTDTQYF. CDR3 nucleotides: TGCAGCGTTGAAGGCACGGCTAGCGGGGGGCCTTGGGGAGGCACAGATACGCAGTATTTT.

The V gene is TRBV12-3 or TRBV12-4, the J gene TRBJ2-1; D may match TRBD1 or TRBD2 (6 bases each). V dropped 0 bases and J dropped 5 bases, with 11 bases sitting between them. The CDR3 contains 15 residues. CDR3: CASSLAGGQNNEQFF. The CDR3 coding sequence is TGTGCCAGCAGTTTAGCGGGGGGCCAGAACAATGAGCAGTTCTTC.